The clone carrying this T cell receptor (beta chain) has at least ten counts. The antigen remains unidentified. These patients, aged 18 to 65, had recently diagnosed hyperthyroidism lasting under 2 months. Lactation, pregnancy, other autoimmune disease or uncontrolled infection led to exclusion of patients. PBMCs were obtained from 10 ml fresh peripheral blood. The data were obtained in a study of T cells in Graves' hyperthyroidism and ophthalmopathy. Broader study findings: The model anticipated ophthalmopathy a median around six months pre-onset.

There were TCR beta CDR3 regions amplified from RNA transcripts. A first-round RT-PCR of the TCR CDR3 used the HTBI primer set. TCRdb analysed the multiplex PCR reads with MiXCR anew, one entry per CDR3 protein. The sample records about 700,000 distinct CDR3 sequences, 14% being singletons. CDR3 size: 15 residues. The germline V gene has CDR1 DFQATT and CDR2 SNEGSKA (reference sequence). V dropped 0 bases and J dropped 4; count of bases not matched to a gene: 5. The clonotype was recovered from a woman aged 18-30 years with Graves' hyperthyroidism. This chain connects TRBV20-1 to TRBJ2-3; 9 positions match TRBD2. The sequenced sample consisted of blood. CDR3: CSAREGGRVSDTQYF. CDR3 DNA: TGCAGTGCTAGAGAAGGCGGGAGGGTTTCAGATACGCAGTATTTT.